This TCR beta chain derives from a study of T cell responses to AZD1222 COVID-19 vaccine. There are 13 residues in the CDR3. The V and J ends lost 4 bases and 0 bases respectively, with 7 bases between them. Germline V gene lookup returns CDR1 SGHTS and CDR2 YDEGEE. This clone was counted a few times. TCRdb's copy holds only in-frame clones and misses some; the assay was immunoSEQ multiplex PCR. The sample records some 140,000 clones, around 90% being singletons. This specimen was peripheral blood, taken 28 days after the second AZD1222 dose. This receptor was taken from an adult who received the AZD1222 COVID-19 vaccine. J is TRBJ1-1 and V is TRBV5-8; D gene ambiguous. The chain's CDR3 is CASSPSMNTEAFF. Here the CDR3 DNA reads TGTGCCAGCAGCCCAAGCATGAACACTGAAGCTTTCTTT.